This TCR beta chain was retrieved from a study of CD8+CD57+ T cells in acquired aplastic anemia. Study-wide background: Sorting CD4+ and CD8+ cells gave DNA averaging roughly 3.5 ug. Study-wide results and caveats: There were over 25 CD8+ CDR3 sequences that occurred in both patients and controls.

About this clonotype itself: Antigen: not known.

The template for TCR beta VDJ and CDR3 sequence profiling was genomic DNA. TCRdb reprocessed the reads with MiXCR, giving one entry per CDR3 protein. The sample yields about 470,000 distinct CDR3 sequences, around a third seen once. Sequencing involved patients with CD8+CD57+ cell expansion previously shown by flow cytometry. Patients had received no therapy at the time of blood sampling. The ends lost 6 bases at V and 5 bases at J; junction bases unmatched: 9. Germline V gene lookup returns CDR1 SEHNR and CDR2 FQNEAQ (reference sequence). The CDR3 spans 14 residues. The material sequenced was sorted CD4+, CD8+, or CD8+CD57+ T cells (not recorded which) from PBMCs. J is TRBJ1-1 and V is TRBV7-9; 7 nucleotides agree with TRBD1. The receptor was isolated from a human donor with aplastic anemia. The DNA of the CDR3 is TGTGCCAGCAGTAAAGAGACAGGGACGACTGAAGCTTTCTTT. This sequence encodes CASSKETGTTEAFF.